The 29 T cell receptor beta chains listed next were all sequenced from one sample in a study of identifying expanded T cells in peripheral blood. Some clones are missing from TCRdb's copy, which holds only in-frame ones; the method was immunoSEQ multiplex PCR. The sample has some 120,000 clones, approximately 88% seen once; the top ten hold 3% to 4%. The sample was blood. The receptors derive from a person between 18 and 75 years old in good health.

This CDR3 reads CASSSGTGVNTEAFF. The CDR3 nucleotides read TGTGCCAGCAGCTCGGGGACAGGGGTGAACACTGAAGCTTTCTTT. V usage is TRBV7-9 and J usage is TRBJ1-1, with 10 bases that match TRBD1. Unmatched junction bases numbered 2, after V lost 4 bases and J lost 0 bases. The CDR3 is made up of 15 amino acids. Germline CDR1 reads SEHNR; CDR2 reads FQNEAQ (reference sequence).

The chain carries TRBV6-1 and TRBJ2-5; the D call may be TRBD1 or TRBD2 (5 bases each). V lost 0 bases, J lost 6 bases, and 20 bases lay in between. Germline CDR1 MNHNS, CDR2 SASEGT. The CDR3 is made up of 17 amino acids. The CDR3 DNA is TGTGCCAGCAGTGAAGCCGAAGCCAGGAGGCAGGGAAAGACCCAGTACTTC. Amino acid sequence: CASSEAEARRQGKTQYF.

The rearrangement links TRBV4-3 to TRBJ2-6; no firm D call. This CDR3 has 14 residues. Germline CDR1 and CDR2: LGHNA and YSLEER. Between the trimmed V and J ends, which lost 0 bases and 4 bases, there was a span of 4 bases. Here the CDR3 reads CASSQDTGANVLTF. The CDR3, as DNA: TGCGCCAGCAGCCAAGATACGGGGGCCAACGTCCTGACTTTC.

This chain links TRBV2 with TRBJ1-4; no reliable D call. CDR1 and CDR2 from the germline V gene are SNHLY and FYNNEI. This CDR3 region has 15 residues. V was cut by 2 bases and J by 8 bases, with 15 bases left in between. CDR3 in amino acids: CASSEISTGWEKLFF. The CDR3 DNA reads TGTGCCAGCAGTGAAATATCGACGGGTTGGGAAAAACTGTTTTTT.

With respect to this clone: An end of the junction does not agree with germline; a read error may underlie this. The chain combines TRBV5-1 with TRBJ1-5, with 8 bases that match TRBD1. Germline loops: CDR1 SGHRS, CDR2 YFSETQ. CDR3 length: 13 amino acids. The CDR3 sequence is CASKRQGNQPQHF. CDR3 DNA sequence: TGTGCCAGCAAGAGACAGGGGAATCAGCCCCAGCATTTT.

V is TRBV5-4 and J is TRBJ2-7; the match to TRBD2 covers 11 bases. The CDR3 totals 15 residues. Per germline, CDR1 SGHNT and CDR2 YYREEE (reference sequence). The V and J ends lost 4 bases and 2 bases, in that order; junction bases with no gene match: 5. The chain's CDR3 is CASSMGLAETYEQYF. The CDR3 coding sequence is TGTGCCAGCAGCATGGGACTAGCGGAGACCTACGAGCAGTACTTC.

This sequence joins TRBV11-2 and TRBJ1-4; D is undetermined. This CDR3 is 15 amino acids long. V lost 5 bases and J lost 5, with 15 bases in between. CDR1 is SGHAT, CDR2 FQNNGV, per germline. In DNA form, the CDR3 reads TGTGCCAGCAGCCGCGGACCGAACCCCAATGAAAAACTGTTTTTT. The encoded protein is CASSRGPNPNEKLFF.

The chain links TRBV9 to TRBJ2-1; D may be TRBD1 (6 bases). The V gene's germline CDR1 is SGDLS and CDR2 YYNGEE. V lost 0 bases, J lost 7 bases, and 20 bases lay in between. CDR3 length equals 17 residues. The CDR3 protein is CASSVGSGWQGRNEQFF. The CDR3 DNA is TGTGCCAGCAGCGTAGGGTCGGGTTGGCAGGGGAGAAATGAGCAGTTCTTC.

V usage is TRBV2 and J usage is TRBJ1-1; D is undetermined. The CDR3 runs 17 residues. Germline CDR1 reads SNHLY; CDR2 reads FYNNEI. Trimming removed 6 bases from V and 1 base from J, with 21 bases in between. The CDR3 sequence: CASRAGRLGDRNTEAFF. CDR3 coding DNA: TGTGCCAGCAGGGCCGGACGGCTTGGTGATAGGAACACTGAAGCTTTCTTT.

The CDR3 DNA reads TGTGCCAGCAGCTTAGTGGGGGGCCCTGAGCAGTTCTTC. Amino acids: CASSLVGGPEQFF. The chain recombines TRBV11-2 with TRBJ2-1; D is tentatively TRBD1 or TRBD2 (6 bases each). This CDR3 has 13 residues. CDR1 and CDR2 (germline): SGHAT, FQNNGV. Trimming took 1 base from V and 9 from J, leaving 10 bases between them.

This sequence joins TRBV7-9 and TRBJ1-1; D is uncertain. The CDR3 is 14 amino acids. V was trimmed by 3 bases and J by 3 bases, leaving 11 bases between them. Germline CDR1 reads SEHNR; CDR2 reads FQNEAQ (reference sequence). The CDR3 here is CASSLDQDYTEAFF. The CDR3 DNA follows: TGTGCCAGCAGCTTGGACCAGGACTACACTGAAGCTTTCTTT.

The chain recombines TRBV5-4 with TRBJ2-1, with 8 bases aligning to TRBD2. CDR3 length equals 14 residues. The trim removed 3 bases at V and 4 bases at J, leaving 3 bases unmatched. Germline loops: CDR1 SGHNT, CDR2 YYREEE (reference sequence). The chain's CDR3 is CASSYSGDYNEQFF. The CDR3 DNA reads TGTGCCAGCAGCTATAGCGGGGATTACAATGAGCAGTTCTTC. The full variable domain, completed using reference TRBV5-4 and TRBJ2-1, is ETGVTQSPTHLIKTRGQQVTLRCSSQSGHNTVSWYQQALGQGPQFIFQYYREEENGRGNFPPRFSGLQFPNYSSELNVNALELDDSALYLCASSYSGDYNEQFFGPGTRLTVL.

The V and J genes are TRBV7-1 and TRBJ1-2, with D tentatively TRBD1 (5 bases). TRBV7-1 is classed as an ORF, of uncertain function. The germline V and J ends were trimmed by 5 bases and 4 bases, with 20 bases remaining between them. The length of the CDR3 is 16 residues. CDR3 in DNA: TGTGCCAGCAGCCTAAGGGACGAGGGAAAGACCTATGGCTACACCTTC. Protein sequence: CASSLRDEGKTYGYTF.

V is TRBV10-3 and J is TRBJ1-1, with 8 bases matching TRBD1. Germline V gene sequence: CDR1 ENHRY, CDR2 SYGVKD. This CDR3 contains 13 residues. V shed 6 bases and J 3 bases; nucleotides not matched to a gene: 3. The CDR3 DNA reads TGTGCCATCAGGGACAGGGTTGACACTGAAGCTTTCTTT. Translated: CAIRDRVDTEAFF.

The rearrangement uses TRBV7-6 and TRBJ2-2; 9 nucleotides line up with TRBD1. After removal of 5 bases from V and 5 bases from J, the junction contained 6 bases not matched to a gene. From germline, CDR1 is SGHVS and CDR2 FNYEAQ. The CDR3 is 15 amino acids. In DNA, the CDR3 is TGTGCCAGCAGCGCATCGACAGGGGGGACCGGGGAGCTGTTTTTT. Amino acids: CASSASTGGTGELFF.

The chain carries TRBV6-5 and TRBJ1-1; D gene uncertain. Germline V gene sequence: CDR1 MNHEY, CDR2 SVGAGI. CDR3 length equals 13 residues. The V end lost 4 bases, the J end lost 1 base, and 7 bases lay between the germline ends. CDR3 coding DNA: TGTGCCAGCAGTTGGTACAGGAACACTGAAGCTTTCTTT. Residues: CASSWYRNTEAFF.

CDR3: CAWSVRGGTSTDTQYF. For the CDR3, the DNA is TGTGCCTGGAGTGTACGGGGCGGAACTAGCACAGATACGCAGTATTTT. The J gene is TRBJ2-3, the V gene TRBV30; D tentatively fits TRBD1 or TRBD2 (5 bases each). Per germline, CDR1 GTSNPN and CDR2 SVGIG (reference sequence). The CDR3 sequence is 16 residues long. Trimming removed 0 bases at V and 0 bases at J, with 13 bases between.

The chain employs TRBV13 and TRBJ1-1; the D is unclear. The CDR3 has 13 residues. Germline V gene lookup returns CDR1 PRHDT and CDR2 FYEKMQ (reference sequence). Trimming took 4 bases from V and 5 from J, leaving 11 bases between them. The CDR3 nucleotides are TGTGCCAGCAGCTCCGGACTCAATACTGAAGCTTTCTTT. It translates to CASSSGLNTEAFF.

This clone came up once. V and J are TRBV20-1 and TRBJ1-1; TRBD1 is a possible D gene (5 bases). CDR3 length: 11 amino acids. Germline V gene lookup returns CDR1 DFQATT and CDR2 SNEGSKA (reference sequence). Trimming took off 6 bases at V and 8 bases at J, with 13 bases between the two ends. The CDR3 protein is CSAPRGLEAFF. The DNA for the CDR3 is TGCAGTGCCCCCCGGGGCTTGGAAGCTTTCTTT.

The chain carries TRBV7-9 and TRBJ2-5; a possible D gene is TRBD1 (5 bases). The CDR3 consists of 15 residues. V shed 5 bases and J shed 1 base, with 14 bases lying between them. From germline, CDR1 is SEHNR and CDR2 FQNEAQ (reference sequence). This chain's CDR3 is CASSLYRQSQETQYF. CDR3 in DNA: TGTGCCAGCAGCCTGTACCGACAGTCCCAAGAGACCCAGTACTTC.

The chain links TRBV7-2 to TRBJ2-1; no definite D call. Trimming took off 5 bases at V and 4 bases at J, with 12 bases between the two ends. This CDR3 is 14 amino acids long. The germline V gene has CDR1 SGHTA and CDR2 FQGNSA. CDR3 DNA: TGTGCCAGCAGCCCTATGCAGGTATACAATGAGCAGTTCTTC. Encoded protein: CASSPMQVYNEQFF.

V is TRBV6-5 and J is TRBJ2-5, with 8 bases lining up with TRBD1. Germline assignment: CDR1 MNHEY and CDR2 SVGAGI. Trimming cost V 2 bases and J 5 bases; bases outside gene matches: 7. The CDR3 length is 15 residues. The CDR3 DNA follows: TGTGCCAGCAGTTACGCGACAGGGGTTTTGGAGACCCAGTACTTC. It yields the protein CASSYATGVLETQYF.

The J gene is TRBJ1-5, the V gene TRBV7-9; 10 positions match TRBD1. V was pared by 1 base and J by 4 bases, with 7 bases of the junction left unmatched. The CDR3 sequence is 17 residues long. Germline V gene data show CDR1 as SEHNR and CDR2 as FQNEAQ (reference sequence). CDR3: CASSLEGPGQGNQPQHF. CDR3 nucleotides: TGTGCCAGCAGCTTAGAGGGACCGGGACAGGGGAATCAGCCCCAGCATTTT.

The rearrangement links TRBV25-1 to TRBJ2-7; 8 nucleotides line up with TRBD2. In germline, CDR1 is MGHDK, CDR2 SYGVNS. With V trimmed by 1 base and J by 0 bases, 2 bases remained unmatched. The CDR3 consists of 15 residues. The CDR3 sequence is CASSELGTSSYEQYF. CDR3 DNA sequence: TGTGCCAGCAGTGAATTGGGGACTAGCTCCTACGAGCAGTACTTC.

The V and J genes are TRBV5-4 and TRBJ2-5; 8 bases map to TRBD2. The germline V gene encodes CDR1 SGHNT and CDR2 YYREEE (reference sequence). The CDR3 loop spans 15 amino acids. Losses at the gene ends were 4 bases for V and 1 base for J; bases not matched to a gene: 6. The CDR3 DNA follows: TGTGCCAGCAGCCCGGGGGGGATAGCCCAAGAGACCCAGTACTTC. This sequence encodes CASSPGGIAQETQYF.

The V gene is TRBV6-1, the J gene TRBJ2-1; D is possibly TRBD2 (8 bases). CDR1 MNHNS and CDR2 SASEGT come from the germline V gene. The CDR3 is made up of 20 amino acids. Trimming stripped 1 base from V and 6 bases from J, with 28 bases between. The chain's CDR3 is CASSEGTGATRGGLINEQFF. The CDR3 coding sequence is TGTGCCAGCAGTGAAGGCACAGGGGCGACACGGGGGGGCCTTATCAATGAGCAGTTCTTC.

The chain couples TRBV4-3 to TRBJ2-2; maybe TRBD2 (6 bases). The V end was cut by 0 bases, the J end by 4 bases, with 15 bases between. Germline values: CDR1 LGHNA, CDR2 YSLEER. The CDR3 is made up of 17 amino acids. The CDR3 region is CASSQEGSGRRTGELFF. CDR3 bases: TGCGCCAGCAGCCAAGAGGGTTCAGGGAGGCGCACCGGGGAGCTGTTTTTT.

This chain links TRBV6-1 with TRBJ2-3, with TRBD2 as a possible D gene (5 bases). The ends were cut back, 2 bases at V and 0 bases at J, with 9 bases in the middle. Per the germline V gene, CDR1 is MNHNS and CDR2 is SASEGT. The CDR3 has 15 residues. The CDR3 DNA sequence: TGTGCCAGCAGTGAATTGAGGGCCAGCACAGATACGCAGTATTTT. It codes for CASSELRASTDTQYF.

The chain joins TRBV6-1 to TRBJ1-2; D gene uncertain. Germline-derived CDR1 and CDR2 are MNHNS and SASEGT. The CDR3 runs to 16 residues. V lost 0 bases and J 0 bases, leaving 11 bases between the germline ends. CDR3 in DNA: TGTGCCAGCAGTGAAGCCCGCCTCTCAGCTAACTATGGCTACACCTTC. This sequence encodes CASSEARLSANYGYTF.